The entry below gives a single T cell receptor beta chain sequence along with its context. This sample is part of a study of blood T cell repertoires in COVID-19. As for the study in general: Acute and convalescent COVID-19 specimens originated in the United States, Italy and Spain.

Per the original data handling: Estimates of nucleated cell counts were drawn from the amplification of reference gene primers. TCRdb keeps only in-frame clones here, not all; method: immunoSEQ multiplex PCR. V and J calls and clone size come straight from that table; D and trimming were deduced from the DNA. The sample has some 140,000 clones, more than 80% seen once. The CDR3 consists of 15 residues. The V and J ends lost 0 bases and 3 bases respectively, with 11 bases between them. The germline V gene encodes CDR1 GTSNPN and CDR2 SVGIG (reference sequence). Source material: peripheral blood. This sequence was found in a man in his fifties with acute or convalescent COVID-19. The chain is built from TRBV30 and TRBJ1-4; D might be TRBD1 (5 bases). CDR3 nucleotide sequence: TGTGCCTGGAGTGTTGGAGGGGCTTCTAATGAAAAACTGTTTTTT. Translated: CAWSVGGASNEKLFF.